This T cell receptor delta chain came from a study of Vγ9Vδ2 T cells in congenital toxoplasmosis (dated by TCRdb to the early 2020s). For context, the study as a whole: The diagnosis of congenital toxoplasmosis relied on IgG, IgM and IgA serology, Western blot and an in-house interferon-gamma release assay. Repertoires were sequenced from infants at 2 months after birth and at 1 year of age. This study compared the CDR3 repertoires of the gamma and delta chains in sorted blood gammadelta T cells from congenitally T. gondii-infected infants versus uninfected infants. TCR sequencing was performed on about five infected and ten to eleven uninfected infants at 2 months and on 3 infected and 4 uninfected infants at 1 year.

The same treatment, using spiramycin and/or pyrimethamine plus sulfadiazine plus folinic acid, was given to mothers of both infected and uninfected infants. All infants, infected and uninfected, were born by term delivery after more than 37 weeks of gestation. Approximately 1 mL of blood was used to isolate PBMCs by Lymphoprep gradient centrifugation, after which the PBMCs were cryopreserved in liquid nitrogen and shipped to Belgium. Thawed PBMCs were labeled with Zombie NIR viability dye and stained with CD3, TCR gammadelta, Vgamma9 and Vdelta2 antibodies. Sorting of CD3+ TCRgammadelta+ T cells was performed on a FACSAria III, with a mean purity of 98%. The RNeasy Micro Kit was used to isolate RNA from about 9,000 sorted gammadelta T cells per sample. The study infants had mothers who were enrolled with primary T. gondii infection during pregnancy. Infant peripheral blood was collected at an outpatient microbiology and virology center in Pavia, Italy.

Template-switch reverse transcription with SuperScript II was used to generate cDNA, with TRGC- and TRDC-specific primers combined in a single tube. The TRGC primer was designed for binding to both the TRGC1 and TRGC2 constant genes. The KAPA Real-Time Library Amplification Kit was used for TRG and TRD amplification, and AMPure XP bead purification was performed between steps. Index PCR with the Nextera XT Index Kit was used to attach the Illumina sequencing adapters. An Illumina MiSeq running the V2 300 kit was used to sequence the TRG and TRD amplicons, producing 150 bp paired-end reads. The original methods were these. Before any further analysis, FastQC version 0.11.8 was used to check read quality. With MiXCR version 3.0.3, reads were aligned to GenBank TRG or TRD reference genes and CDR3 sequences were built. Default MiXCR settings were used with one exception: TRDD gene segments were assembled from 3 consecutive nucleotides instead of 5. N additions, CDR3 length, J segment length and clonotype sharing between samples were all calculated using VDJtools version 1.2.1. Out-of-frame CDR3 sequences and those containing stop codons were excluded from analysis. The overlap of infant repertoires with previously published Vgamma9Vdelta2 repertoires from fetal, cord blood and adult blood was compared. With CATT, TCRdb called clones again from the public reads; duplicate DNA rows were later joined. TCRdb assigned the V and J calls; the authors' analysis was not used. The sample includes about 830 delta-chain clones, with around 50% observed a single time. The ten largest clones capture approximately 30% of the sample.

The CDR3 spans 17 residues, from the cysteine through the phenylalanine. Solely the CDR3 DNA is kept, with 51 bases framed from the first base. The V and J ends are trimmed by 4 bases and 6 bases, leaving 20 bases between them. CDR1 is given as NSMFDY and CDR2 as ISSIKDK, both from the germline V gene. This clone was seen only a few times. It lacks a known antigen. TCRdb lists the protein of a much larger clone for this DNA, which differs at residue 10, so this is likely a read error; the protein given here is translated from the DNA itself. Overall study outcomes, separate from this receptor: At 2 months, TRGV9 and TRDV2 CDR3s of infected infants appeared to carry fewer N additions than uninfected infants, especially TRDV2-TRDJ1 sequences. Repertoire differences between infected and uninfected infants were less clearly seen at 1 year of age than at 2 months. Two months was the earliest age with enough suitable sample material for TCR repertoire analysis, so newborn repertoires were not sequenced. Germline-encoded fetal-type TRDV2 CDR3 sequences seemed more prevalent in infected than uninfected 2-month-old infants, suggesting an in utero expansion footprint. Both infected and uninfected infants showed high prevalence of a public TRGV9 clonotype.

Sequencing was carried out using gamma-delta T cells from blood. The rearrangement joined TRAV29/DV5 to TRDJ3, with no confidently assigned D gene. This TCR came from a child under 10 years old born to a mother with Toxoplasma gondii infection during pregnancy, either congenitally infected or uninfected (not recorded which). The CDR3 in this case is CAAQRRSHPSDTRQMFF. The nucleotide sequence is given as TGTGCAGCACAGAGGAGATCTCATCCCTCGGACACCCGACAGATGTTTTTC. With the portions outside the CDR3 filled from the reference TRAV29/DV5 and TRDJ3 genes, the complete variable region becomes DQQVKQNSPSLSVQEGRISILNCDYTNSMFDYFLWYKKYPAEGPTFLISISSIKDKNEDGRFTVFLNKSAKHLSLHIVPSQPGDSAVYFCAAQRRSHPSDTRQMFFGTGIKLFVEP.